The source of this T cell receptor beta chain is a study of blood T cell repertoires in COVID-19. Assay: immunoSEQ multiplex PCR; the TCRdb copy retains only in-frame clones and omits some. The sample has about 50,000 clones, approximately 85% seen once. The germline V gene has CDR1 MDHEN and CDR2 SYDVKM. The V and J ends lost 4 bases and 1 base, in that order; junction bases with no gene match: 7. The CDR3 totals 15 residues. Sequenced input: peripheral blood. The chain joins TRBV28 to TRBJ2-7; TRBD2 aligns across 7 bases. The receptor was isolated from a human donor in a cohort sampled during active COVID-19. CDR3: CASSSGGGPSYEQYF. CDR3 nucleotides: TGTGCCAGCAGTTCCGGCGGGGGACCTTCCTACGAGCAGTACTTC.